This passage covers 28 T cell receptor beta chains from one sample sequenced in a study of shared clonotypes between healthy human individuals. Using immunoSEQ multiplex PCR, the repertoire was profiled, and TCRdb retains in-frame clones only, with some absent. Among millions of clones listed, 85% to 95% were seen once. The sample consisted of naive CD4+ T cells sorted from blood. Subset denoted: CD45RA+ positively selected. Receptors were obtained from a man aged 18 to 30 in good health.

This clone came up once. CDR3 sequence: CASNPLGSHEQYF. CDR3 bases: TGTGCCAGCAACCCCCTGGGGTCCCACGAGCAGTACTTC. J is TRBJ2-7 and V is TRBV6-6, with unresolved D. The CDR3 extends over 13 amino acids. Germline CDR1 is MNHNY and CDR2 is SVGAGI (reference sequence). V was clipped by 7 bases and J by 5 bases, with 15 bases between them.

The V and J genes are TRBV25-1 and TRBJ2-1, with 7 bases matching TRBD1. V dropped 6 bases and J dropped 0; count of bases not matched to a gene: 11. This CDR3 has 17 residues. Germline V gene sequence: CDR1 MGHDK, CDR2 SYGVNS. The CDR3 is CASSEAPTGSSYNEQFF. The CDR3 coding sequence is TGTGCCAGCAGCGAGGCGCCGACAGGGAGCTCCTACAATGAGCAGTTCTTC.

This chain joins TRBV6-6 and TRBJ2-2, with a weak D call TRBD2 (7 bases). The germline V and J ends were trimmed by 7 bases and 3 bases, with 12 bases remaining between them. The CDR3 covers 14 residues. Germline lookup yields CDR1 MNHNY and CDR2 SVGAGI (reference sequence). This chain's CDR3 is CASKGGGHTGELFF. The CDR3 coding sequence is TGTGCCAGCAAGGGCGGGGGCCACACCGGGGAGCTGTTTTTT.

This chain joins TRBV27 and TRBJ1-1, with unresolved D. This CDR3 comprises 15 residues. With 5 bases removed from V and 4 bases from J, the gap between germline ends came to 17 bases. Germline CDR1 and CDR2: MNHEY and SMNVEV (reference sequence). Here the CDR3 reads CASSPPTATLTEAFF. As DNA, the CDR3 is TGTGCCAGCAGTCCCCCGACCGCTACCCTCACTGAAGCTTTCTTT.

This clone appeared once. This chain links TRBV7-2 with TRBJ1-1, with D possibly being TRBD1 (5 bases). Trimming cost V 7 bases and J 7 bases, with 25 bases left between them. This CDR3 comprises 16 residues. The germline CDR1 and CDR2 sequences are SGHTA and FQGNSA. The CDR3 coding sequence is TGTGCCAGCACCTCCCGGGTGGCAGGGCCGCCCAGTGAAGCTTTCTTT. This encodes CASTSRVAGPPSEAFF.

This clone was counted a few times. This chain uses TRBV9 with TRBJ1-1, with a weak D call TRBD1 (6 bases). The length of the CDR3 is 12 residues. CDR1 and CDR2 from the germline V gene are SGDLS and YYNGEE. Between the trimmed V and J ends, which lost 3 bases and 8 bases, there was a span of 11 bases. This CDR3 reads CASSAGDIEAFF. The CDR3 DNA sequence: TGTGCCAGCAGCGCAGGGGACATCGAAGCTTTCTTT.

This clone was counted only a few times. The J gene is TRBJ1-5, the V gene TRBV21-1. TRBV21-1 is a recognized pseudogene. The CDR3 is 17 residues long. The CDR3, as DNA: TGTGCCAGCAGGTTCCGGGACTACAGGGCGGGATATCAGCCCCAGCATTTT. Protein product: CASRFRDYRAGYQPQHF.

In its sample, this clone was seen a few times. The J gene is TRBJ1-3, the V gene TRBV6-1, with 10 nucleotides matching TRBD1. V trimming: 5 bases; J trimming: 3 bases; junction bases outside the gene matches: 4. CDR3 length: 15 residues. Germline V CDR1 and CDR2: MNHNS, SASEGT. CDR3 nucleotides: TGTGCCAGCAGTAGGGACAGGGGATATGGAAACACCATATATTTT. Residues: CASSRDRGYGNTIYF.

The chain is built from TRBV9 and TRBJ2-5, with TRBD2 matching over 14 bases. The germline V gene has CDR1 SGDLS and CDR2 YYNGEE. The CDR3 sequence is 17 residues long. V lost 3 bases and J lost 5; bases outside the gene matches: 9. CDR3 bases: TGTGCCAGCAGCGCCGGGACTAGCGGGGGTCTCGGGGAGACCCAGTACTTC. Translated: CASSAGTSGGLGETQYF.

This clone showed up many times. The gene calls are TRBV18 and TRBJ2-2; tentative D call: TRBD1 (6 bases). V was cut by 5 bases and J by 8 bases, with 12 bases left in between. The length of the CDR3 is 13 residues. Looked up from germline, CDR1 is KGHSH and CDR2 is LQKENI. The chain's CDR3 is CASSTGTSGELFF. In DNA, the CDR3 is TGTGCCAGCTCAACAGGGACATCTGGGGAGCTGTTTTTT.

The chain recombines TRBV5-1 with TRBJ2-4; 7 bases line up with TRBD2. CDR3 length: 16 residues. Germline V gene lookup returns CDR1 SGHRS and CDR2 YFSETQ. Trimming cost V 0 bases and J 0 bases; bases outside gene matches: 3. The CDR3 nucleotides are TGCGCCAGCAGCTTGGTCGGGGAGGGAGCCAAAAACATTCAGTACTTC. Translating gives CASSLVGEGAKNIQYF. Full variable domain (rest looked up from reference TRBV5-1 and TRBJ2-4): KAGVTQTPRYLIKTRGQQVTLSCSPISGHRSVSWYQQTPGQGLQFLFEYFSETQRNKGNFPGRFSGRQFSNSRSEMNVSTLELGDSALYLCASSLVGEGAKNIQYFGAGTRLSVL.

The J gene is TRBJ2-7, the V gene TRBV12-5; D is possibly TRBD1 (6 bases). Germline CDR1 is LGHNT and CDR2 is FRNRAP. V dropped 2 bases and J dropped 5 bases, with 13 bases sitting between them. The CDR3 is made up of 14 amino acids. DNA for the CDR3: TGTGCTAGTGGTTTGCCCTGGGGGCAGAACGAGCAGTACTTC. Residues: CASGLPWGQNEQYF.

This chain uses TRBV7-2 with TRBJ2-7, with 14 bases fitting TRBD2. Germline assignment: CDR1 SGHTA and CDR2 FQGNSA. The CDR3 extends over 16 amino acids. With V trimmed by 5 bases and J by 3 bases, 6 bases remained unmatched. The CDR3 protein is CASSPPGTSGSYEQYF. Written as DNA, the CDR3 is TGTGCCAGCAGCCCCCCGGGGACTAGCGGGAGCTACGAGCAGTACTTC. Full variable domain (remainder filled in from reference TRBV7-2 and TRBJ2-7): GAGVSQSPSNKVTEKGKDVELRCDPISGHTALYWYRQSLGQGLEFLIYFQGNSAPDKSGLPSDRFSAERTGGSVSTLTIQRTQQEDSAVYLCASSPPGTSGSYEQYFGPGTRLTVT.

This clone was seen once. The chain is built from TRBV5-1 and TRBJ2-3; tentatively, D is TRBD1 or TRBD2 (6 bases each). The CDR3 covers 16 residues. Trimming stripped 4 bases from V and 2 bases from J, with 17 bases between. CDR1 SGHRS and CDR2 YFSETQ come from the germline V gene. CDR3 sequence reads: CASSPMGGLDTDTQYF. The CDR3 nucleotides read TGCGCCAGCAGCCCGATGGGGGGCCTCGACACAGATACGCAGTATTTT.

The chain uses TRBV14 and TRBJ1-1; tentatively, D is TRBD1 (5 bases). V shed 6 bases and J shed 5 bases, with 13 bases lying between them. There are 13 residues in the CDR3. Germline V CDR1 and CDR2: SGHDN, FVKESK. The CDR3: CASSPGLATEAFF. CDR3 DNA sequence: TGTGCCAGCAGTCCAGGGCTGGCGACTGAAGCTTTCTTT.

The chain carries TRBV19 and TRBJ1-5; 11 bases match TRBD1. Trimming took 7 bases from V and 3 from J; bases not matched to a gene: 5. CDR1 and CDR2 from the germline V gene are LNHDA and SQIVND (reference sequence). CDR3 size: 15 residues. CDR3 coding DNA: TGTGCCAGTACCCGGGACAGGGGGATCAATCAGCCCCAGCATTTT. The encoded protein is CASTRDRGINQPQHF.

The genes are TRBV11-2 and TRBJ1-1; no clear D. Germline V gene sequence: CDR1 SGHAT, CDR2 FQNNGV. CDR3 length: 14 residues. V was trimmed by 5 bases and J by 0 bases, leaving 10 bases between them. Here the CDR3 reads CASSQDGLNTEAFF. CDR3 nucleotide sequence: TGTGCCAGCAGCCAAGACGGGTTGAACACTGAAGCTTTCTTT.

V is TRBV7-2 and J is TRBJ1-4; unclear D gene. Between the trimmed V and J ends, which lost 1 base and 0 bases, there was a span of 9 bases. CDR1 is SGHTA and CDR2 is FQGNSA in the germline V gene. This CDR3 is 16 amino acids long. For the CDR3, the DNA is TGTGCCAGCAGCTTAGTGGTGGGGACAACTAATGAAAAACTGTTTTTT. It specifies CASSLVVGTTNEKLFF. Variable domain in full (rest from reference TRBV7-2 and TRBJ1-4): GAGVSQSPSNKVTEKGKDVELRCDPISGHTALYWYRQSLGQGLEFLIYFQGNSAPDKSGLPSDRFSAERTGGSVSTLTIQRTQQEDSAVYLCASSLVVGTTNEKLFFGSGTQLSVL.

The CDR3 region is CASSRPLAGGPLNTGELFF. CDR3 bases: TGTGCCAGCAGCCGTCCCCTAGCGGGAGGGCCCCTGAACACCGGGGAGCTGTTTTTT. The chain combines TRBV13 with TRBJ2-2; 12 bases align to TRBD2. With V trimmed by 5 bases and J by 1 base, 11 bases remained unmatched. This CDR3 region has 19 residues. CDR1 is PRHDT, CDR2 FYEKMQ, per germline (reference sequence).

This rearrangement joins TRBV7-3 to TRBJ2-1, with D perhaps matching TRBD2 (5 bases). The CDR3 has 14 residues. Germline V lookup: CDR1 SGHTA, CDR2 FQGTGA. Trimming stripped 2 bases from V and 4 bases from J, with 9 bases between. CDR3 residues: CASSLGSGYNEQFF. CDR3 nucleotides: TGTGCCAGCAGCTTAGGCTCGGGATACAATGAGCAGTTCTTC.

V usage is TRBV6-5 and J usage is TRBJ1-2; tentative D call: TRBD1 (5 bases). The V end was cut by 0 bases, the J end by 4 bases, with 12 bases between. In germline, CDR1 is MNHEY, CDR2 SVGAGI. The CDR3 contains 15 residues. This CDR3 is CASSYSTTRAYGYTF. As DNA, the CDR3 is TGTGCCAGCAGTTACTCGACTACCAGGGCCTATGGCTACACCTTC.

The chain recombines TRBV13 with TRBJ2-5; TRBD1 matches at 8 bases. There are 14 residues in the CDR3. Germline loops: CDR1 PRHDT, CDR2 FYEKMQ (reference sequence). V lost 3 bases to trimming and J lost 5 bases; unmatched junction nucleotides: 5. The CDR3 protein is CASSLGDRSETQYF. The CDR3, as DNA: TGTGCCAGCAGCTTGGGGGACAGGTCCGAGACCCAGTACTTC.

This rearrangement joins TRBV6-1 to TRBJ2-1; 7 bases line up with TRBD1. The CDR3 runs 15 residues. Germline V lookup: CDR1 MNHNS, CDR2 SASEGT. V was clipped by 6 bases and J by 8 bases; unmatched bases: 13. CDR3 residues: CASRTPDRALHEQFF. The CDR3 DNA follows: TGTGCCAGCAGAACACCAGACAGGGCGCTACATGAGCAGTTCTTC.

V gene TRBV5-5 combines with J gene TRBJ2-5, with D perhaps matching TRBD2 (5 bases). The CDR3 loop spans 14 amino acids. The germline V and J ends were trimmed by 3 bases and 2 bases, with 11 bases remaining between them. Germline V gives CDR1 SGHKS, CDR2 YYEKEE (reference sequence). CDR3 protein: CASSSGRTQETQYF. CDR3 sequence (DNA): TGTGCCAGCAGCTCCGGACGGACTCAAGAGACCCAGTACTTC.

The chain employs TRBV6-5 and TRBJ1-3; 10 nucleotides agree with TRBD1. This CDR3 comprises 15 residues. Per germline, CDR1 MNHEY and CDR2 SVGAGI. V shed 6 bases and J 2 bases; nucleotides not matched to a gene: 4. CDR3 residues: CASREGQGTGNTIYF. CDR3 bases: TGTGCCAGCAGGGAGGGACAGGGGACTGGAAACACCATATATTTT.

V usage is TRBV6-1 and J usage is TRBJ1-6, with a possible D match to TRBD1 (6 bases). Germline CDR1 is MNHNS and CDR2 is SASEGT. The CDR3 is made up of 16 amino acids. V lost 0 bases, J lost 3 bases, and 9 bases lay in between. The CDR3 sequence is CASSEAKGHYNSPLHF. CDR3 in DNA: TGTGCCAGCAGTGAAGCGAAGGGACACTATAATTCACCCCTCCACTTT.

The chain links TRBV6-5 to TRBJ1-1, with 8 bases matching TRBD1. The CDR3 has 14 residues. CDR1 and CDR2 (germline): MNHEY, SVGAGI. V shed 5 bases, J shed 3 bases, and the junction held 5 bases outside the gene matches. The CDR3 sequence: CASSVTGGDTEAFF. The CDR3 DNA follows: TGTGCCAGCAGTGTAACAGGGGGGGACACTGAAGCTTTCTTT.

This clone was detected a few times. Other DNA sequences of this sample code for an identical CDR3. The V gene is TRBV5-1, the J gene TRBJ2-7; TRBD1 matches at 7 bases. The CDR3 runs to 14 residues. The V and J ends lost 0 bases and 1 base, in that order; junction bases with no gene match: 1. Germline assignment: CDR1 SGHRS and CDR2 YFSETQ. CDR3 protein: CASSLETGSYEQYF. DNA of the CDR3: TGCGCCAGCAGCTTGGAGACAGGGTCCTACGAGCAGTACTTC.